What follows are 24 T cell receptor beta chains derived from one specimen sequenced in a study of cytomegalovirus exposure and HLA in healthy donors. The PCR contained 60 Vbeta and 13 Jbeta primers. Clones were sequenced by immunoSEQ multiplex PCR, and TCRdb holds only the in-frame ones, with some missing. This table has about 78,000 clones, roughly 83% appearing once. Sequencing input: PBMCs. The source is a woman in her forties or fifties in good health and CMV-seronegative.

The DNA of the CDR3 is TGTGCCAGCAGCTTAGGGGACGGGGGTCGCGAGCAGTACTTC. Amino acids: CASSLGDGGREQYF. This chain uses TRBV7-9 with TRBJ2-7, with a tentative D call TRBD2 (6 bases). Germline lookup yields CDR1 SEHNR and CDR2 FQNEAQ (reference sequence). The CDR3 consists of 14 residues. Trimming stripped 1 base from V and 6 bases from J, with 13 bases between.

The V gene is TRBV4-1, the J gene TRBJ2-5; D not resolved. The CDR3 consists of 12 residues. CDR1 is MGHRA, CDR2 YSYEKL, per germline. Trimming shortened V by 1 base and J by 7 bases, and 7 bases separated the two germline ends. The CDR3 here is CASSQVGVTQYF. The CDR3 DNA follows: TGCGCCAGCAGCCAAGTCGGTGTGACCCAGTACTTC.

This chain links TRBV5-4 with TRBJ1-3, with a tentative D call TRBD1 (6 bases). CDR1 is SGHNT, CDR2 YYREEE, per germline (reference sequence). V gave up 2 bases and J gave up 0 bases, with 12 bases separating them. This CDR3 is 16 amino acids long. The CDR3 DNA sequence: TGTGCCAGCAGCTTAGGCGGACAGCTCTCTGGAAACACCATATATTTT. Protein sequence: CASSLGGQLSGNTIYF.

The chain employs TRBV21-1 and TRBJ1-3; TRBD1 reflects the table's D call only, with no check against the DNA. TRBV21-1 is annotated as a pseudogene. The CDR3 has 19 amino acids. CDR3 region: CASSKVALPAGESGNTIYF. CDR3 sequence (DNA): TGTGCCAGCAGCAAAGTGGCACTACCCGCAGGGGAATCTGGAAACACCATATATTTT.

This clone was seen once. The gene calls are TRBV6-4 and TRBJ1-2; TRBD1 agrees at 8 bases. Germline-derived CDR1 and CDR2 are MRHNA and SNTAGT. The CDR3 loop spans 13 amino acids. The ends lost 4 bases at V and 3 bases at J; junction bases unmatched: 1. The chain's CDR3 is CASSATGDYGYTF. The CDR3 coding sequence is TGTGCCAGCAGTGCGACAGGGGACTATGGCTACACCTTC.

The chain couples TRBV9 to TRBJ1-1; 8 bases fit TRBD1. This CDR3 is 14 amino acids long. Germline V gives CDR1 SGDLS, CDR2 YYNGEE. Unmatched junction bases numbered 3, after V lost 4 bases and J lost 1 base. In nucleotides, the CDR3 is TGTGCCAGCAGCTGGGGACAGGAGAACACTGAAGCTTTCTTT. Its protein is CASSWGQENTEAFF.

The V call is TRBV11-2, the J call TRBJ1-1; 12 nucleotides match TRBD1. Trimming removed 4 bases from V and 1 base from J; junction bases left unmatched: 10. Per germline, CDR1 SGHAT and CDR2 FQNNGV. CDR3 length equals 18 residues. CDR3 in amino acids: CASSSSNRDRGQNTEAFF. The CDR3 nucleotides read TGTGCCAGCAGCTCCTCGAACCGGGACAGGGGGCAGAACACTGAAGCTTTCTTT.

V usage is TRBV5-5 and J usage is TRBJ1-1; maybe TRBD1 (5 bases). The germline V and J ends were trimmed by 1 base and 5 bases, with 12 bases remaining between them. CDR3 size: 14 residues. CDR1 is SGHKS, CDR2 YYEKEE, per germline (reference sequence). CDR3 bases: TGTGCCAGCAGCTTGACAGGTTATGCGACTGAAGCTTTCTTT. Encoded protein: CASSLTGYATEAFF.

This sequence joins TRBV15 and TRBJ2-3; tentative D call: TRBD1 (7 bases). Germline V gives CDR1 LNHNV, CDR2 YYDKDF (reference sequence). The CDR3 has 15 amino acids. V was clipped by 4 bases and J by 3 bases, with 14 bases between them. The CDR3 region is CATSTQQGRTDTQYF. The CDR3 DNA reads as TGTGCCACCAGCACCCAACAGGGGAGGACAGATACGCAGTATTTT. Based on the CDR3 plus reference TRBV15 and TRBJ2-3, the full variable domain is DAMVIQNPRYQVTQFGKPVTLSCSQTLNHNVMYWYQQKSSQAPKLLFHYYDKDFNNEADTPDNFQSRRPNTSFCFLDIRSPGLGDTAMYLCATSTQQGRTDTQYFGPGTRLTVL.

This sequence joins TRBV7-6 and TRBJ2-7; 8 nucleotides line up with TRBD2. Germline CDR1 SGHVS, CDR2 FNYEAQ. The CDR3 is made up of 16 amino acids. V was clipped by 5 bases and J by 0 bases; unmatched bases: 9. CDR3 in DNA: TGTGCCAGCAGCCGACAACCACTAGCGGCCTCCTACGAGCAGTACTTC. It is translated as CASSRQPLAASYEQYF. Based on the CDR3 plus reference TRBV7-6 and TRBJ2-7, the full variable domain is GAGVSQSPRYKVTKRGQDVALRCDPISGHVSLYWYRQALGQGPEFLTYFNYEAQQDKSGLPNDRFSAERPEGSISTLTIQRTEQRDSAMYRCASSRQPLAASYEQYFGPGTRLTVT.

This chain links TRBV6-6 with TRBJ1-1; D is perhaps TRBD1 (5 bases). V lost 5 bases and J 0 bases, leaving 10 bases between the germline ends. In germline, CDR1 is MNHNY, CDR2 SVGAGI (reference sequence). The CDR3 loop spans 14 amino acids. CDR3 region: CASSGAGLNTEAFF. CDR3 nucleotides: TGTGCCAGCAGTGGGGCAGGACTGAACACTGAAGCTTTCTTT.

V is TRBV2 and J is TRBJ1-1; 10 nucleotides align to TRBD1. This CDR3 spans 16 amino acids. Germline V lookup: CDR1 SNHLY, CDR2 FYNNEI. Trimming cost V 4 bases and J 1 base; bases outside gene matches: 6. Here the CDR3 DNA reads TGTGCCAGCAGTGTACCGGGACAGGGGCAGAACACTGAAGCTTTCTTT. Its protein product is CASSVPGQGQNTEAFF.

Here the CDR3 reads CASSPAGGPVNEQFF. DNA of the CDR3: TGTGCCAGCAGCCCGGCGGGGGGGCCGGTAAATGAGCAGTTCTTC. The rearrangement links TRBV11-3 to TRBJ2-1; TRBD2 matches at 9 bases. V was clipped by 5 bases and J by 7 bases; unmatched bases: 9. CDR3 size: 15 residues. Germline CDR1 is SGHNT and CDR2 is YENEEA. The entire variable domain, with the rest obtained from reference TRBV11-3 and TRBJ2-1, is as follows: EAGVVQSPRYKIIEKKQPVAFWCNPISGHNTLYWYLQNLGQGPELLIRYENEEAVDDSQLPKDRFSAERLKGVDSTLKIQPAELGDSAVYLCASSPAGGPVNEQFFGPGTRLTVL.

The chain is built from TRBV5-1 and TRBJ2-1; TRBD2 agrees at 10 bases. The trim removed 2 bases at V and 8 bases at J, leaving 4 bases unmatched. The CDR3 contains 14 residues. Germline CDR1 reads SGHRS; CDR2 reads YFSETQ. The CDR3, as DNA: TGCGCCAGCAGCTTAGCGGGAGGGTTGCATGAGCAGTTCTTC. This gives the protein CASSLAGGLHEQFF.

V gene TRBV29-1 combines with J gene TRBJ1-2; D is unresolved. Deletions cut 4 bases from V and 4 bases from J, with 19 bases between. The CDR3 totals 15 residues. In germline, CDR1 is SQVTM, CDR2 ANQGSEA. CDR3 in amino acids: CSVAQLITATYGYTF. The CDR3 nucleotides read TGCAGCGTTGCCCAGCTCATCACAGCTACCTATGGCTACACCTTC.

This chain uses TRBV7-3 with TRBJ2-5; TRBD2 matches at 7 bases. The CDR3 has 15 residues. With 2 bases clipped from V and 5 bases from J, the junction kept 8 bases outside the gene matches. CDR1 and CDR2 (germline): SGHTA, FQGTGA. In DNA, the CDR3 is TGTGCCAGCAGCTTATTGCCTAGCGGAACGGAGACCCAGTACTTC. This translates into CASSLLPSGTETQYF.

The CDR3 sequence is CATSRDTWLAGAQNTEAFF. The CDR3 bases are TGTGCCACCAGCAGAGACACGTGGCTGGCAGGGGCGCAAAACACTGAAGCTTTCTTT. The V gene is TRBV15, the J gene TRBJ1-1; a weak D match, TRBD1 (6 bases). Germline CDR1 and CDR2: LNHNV and YYDKDF (reference sequence). The V gene lost 0 bases and the J gene lost 2 bases, with 22 bases spanning the gap. This CDR3 spans 19 amino acids.

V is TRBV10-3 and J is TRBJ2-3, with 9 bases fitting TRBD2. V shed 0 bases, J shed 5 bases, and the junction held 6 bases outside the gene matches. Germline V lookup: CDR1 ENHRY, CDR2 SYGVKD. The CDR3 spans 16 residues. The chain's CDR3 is CAISESGGRAVDTQYF. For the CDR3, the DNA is TGTGCCATCAGTGAGTCGGGCGGGAGGGCCGTAGATACGCAGTATTTT.

The chain's CDR3 is CASSLGTSGSYNEQFF. CDR3 nucleotide sequence: TGTGCCAGCAGTTTAGGGACTAGCGGGAGCTACAATGAGCAGTTCTTC. V is TRBV27 and J is TRBJ2-1, with TRBD2 matching 14 bases. After removal of 2 bases from V and 3 bases from J, the junction contained 0 bases not matched to a gene. The CDR3 contains 16 residues. CDR1 is MNHEY, CDR2 SMNVEV, per germline (reference sequence).

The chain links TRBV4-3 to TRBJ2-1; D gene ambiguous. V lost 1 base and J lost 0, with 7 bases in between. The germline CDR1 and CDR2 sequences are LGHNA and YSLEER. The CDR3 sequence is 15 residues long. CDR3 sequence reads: CASSQVPNSYNEQFF. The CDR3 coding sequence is TGCGCCAGCAGCCAAGTTCCAAACTCCTACAATGAGCAGTTCTTC.

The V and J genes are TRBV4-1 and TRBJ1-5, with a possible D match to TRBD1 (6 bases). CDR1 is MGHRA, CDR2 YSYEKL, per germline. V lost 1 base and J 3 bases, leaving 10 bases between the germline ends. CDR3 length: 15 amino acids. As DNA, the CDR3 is TGCGCCAGCAGCCAAGTGGCAGGGGTCAATCAGCCCCAGCATTTT. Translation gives CASSQVAGVNQPQHF.

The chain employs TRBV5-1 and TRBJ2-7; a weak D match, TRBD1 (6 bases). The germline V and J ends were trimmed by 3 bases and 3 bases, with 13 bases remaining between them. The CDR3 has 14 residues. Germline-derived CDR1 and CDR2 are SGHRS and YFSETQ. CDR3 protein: CASSSWTASYEQYF. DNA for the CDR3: TGCGCCAGCAGCTCCTGGACAGCGAGCTACGAGCAGTACTTC.

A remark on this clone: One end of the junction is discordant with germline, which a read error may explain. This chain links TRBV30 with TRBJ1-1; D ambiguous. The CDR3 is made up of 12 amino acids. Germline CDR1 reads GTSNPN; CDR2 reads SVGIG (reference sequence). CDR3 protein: CARSAMNTEAFF. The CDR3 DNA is TGTGCCCGGAGTGCCATGAACACTGAAGCTTTCTTT.

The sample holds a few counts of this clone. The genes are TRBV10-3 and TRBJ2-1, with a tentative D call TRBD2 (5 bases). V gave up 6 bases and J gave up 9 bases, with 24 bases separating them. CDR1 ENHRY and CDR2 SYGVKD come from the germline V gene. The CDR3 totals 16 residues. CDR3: CAISVDFVAGTGEQFF. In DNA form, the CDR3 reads TGTGCCATCAGCGTGGACTTTGTGGCTGGTACGGGTGAGCAGTTCTTC.